This T cell receptor (beta chain) is drawn from a study of cytomegalovirus exposure and HLA in healthy donors. With regard to this clone: Its antigen is undetermined.

Looked up from germline, CDR1 is GTSNPN and CDR2 is SVGIG (reference sequence). This CDR3 has 16 amino acids. V was trimmed by 2 bases and J by 7 bases, leaving 20 bases between them. Overall study findings and caveats: Researchers reported in a later analysis that common viral pathogens appeared linked to several top clusters. Evidence from a later analysis indicated that most CMV-associated TCR beta chains looked HLA-restricted. Cytomegalovirus association was assigned to under 200 TCR beta chains.

PCR amplification relied on 60 Vbeta primers (plus 13 Jbeta primers). Clones were read by immunoSEQ multiplex PCR, and TCRdb kept only the in-frame ones, dropping some. The table has around 140,000 clones, approximately 80% seen once. The rearrangement links TRBV30 to TRBJ2-2, with D tentatively TRBD2 (5 bases). This clonotype was sampled from a woman younger than 35 in good health and CMV-seronegative. The sample was PBMCs. The CDR3 region is CAWSPMGSDLGGELFF. The DNA of the CDR3 is TGTGCCTGGAGTCCAATGGGGTCGGACTTGGGCGGGGAGCTGTTTTTT.